Listed below are T cell receptor beta chains from one sample, sequenced in a study of identical twins. From the 5' RACE reads, TCRdb called clonotypes with MiXCR, one entry per CDR3 protein. Seen here are approximately 210,000 distinct CDR3 sequences, 6% to 7% observed once, and the top ten hold about 15%. The data were also submitted as part of a second study, on T cells expressing NK-cell markers.

Sample: CD8+ T cells sorted from blood. The origin of the receptors is a woman between 18 and 29 years old in good health. The CDR3 runs from the conserved cysteine through the conserved F or W. Each record gives: V gene, CDR3 length, J gene, D gene, clone size, CDR3 DNA, CDR3 protein. The D gene is left open where the match is weak. Not all rows give a size; the values are once, few, many and, for expanded clones, a class.

v_call: TRBV7-9; cdr3_length: 17; j_call: TRBJ1-2; d_call: NA; clone_size: many; cdr3_nt: TGTGCCAGCAGCTTAGCCGGGTCTGGGGGAACTAACTATGGCTACACCTTC; cdr3_aa: CASSLAGSGGTNYGYTF
v_call: TRBV12-3/TRBV12-4; cdr3_length: 13; j_call: TRBJ1-1; d_call: TRBD1; clone_size: many; cdr3_nt: TGTGCCAGCAGTTTAGGGACAGGGGTTGAAGCTTTCTTT; cdr3_aa: CASSLGTGVEAFF
v_call: TRBV27; cdr3_length: 15; j_call: TRBJ2-3; d_call: TRBD2; clone_size: NA; cdr3_nt: TGTGCCAGCAGCCCCTCTAGCGGGGGGGCGCATACGCAGTATTTT; cdr3_aa: CASSPSSGGAHTQYF
v_call: TRBV12-3/TRBV12-4; cdr3_length: 16; j_call: TRBJ2-1; d_call: TRBD2; clone_size: many; cdr3_nt: TGTGCCAGCAGTCCGCCGGGACTAGCGACCTACAATGAGCAGTTCTTC; cdr3_aa: CASSPPGLATYNEQFF
v_call: TRBV27; cdr3_length: 14; j_call: TRBJ2-7; d_call: NA; clone_size: NA; cdr3_nt: TGTGCCAGCAGGGAACGACAGCCCCCCTACGAGCAGTACTTC; cdr3_aa: CASRERQPPYEQYF
v_call: TRBV12-3/TRBV12-4; cdr3_length: 13; j_call: TRBJ2-1; d_call: NA; clone_size: NA; cdr3_nt: TGTGCCAGCAAAGAGACTTCTATGGGCGAGCAGTTCTTC; cdr3_aa: CASKETSMGEQFF
v_call: TRBV30; cdr3_length: 12; j_call: TRBJ2-1; d_call: NA; clone_size: many; cdr3_nt: TGTGCCTGGAGCGTCACTAACAATGAGCAGTTCTTC; cdr3_aa: CAWSVTNNEQFF
v_call: TRBV27; cdr3_length: 16; j_call: TRBJ2-5; d_call: TRBD2; clone_size: NA; cdr3_nt: TGTGCCAGCAGTTCCCTCCTAGCGGGAGTAGGGGAGACCCAGTACTTC; cdr3_aa: CASSSLLAGVGETQYF
v_call: TRBV4-2; cdr3_length: 12; j_call: TRBJ2-3; d_call: NA; clone_size: many; cdr3_nt: TGTGCCAGCAGCCAAGGGTGGGATACGCAGTATTTT; cdr3_aa: CASSQGWDTQYF
v_call: TRBV6-2/TRBV6-3; cdr3_length: 13; j_call: TRBJ2-7; d_call: TRBD2; clone_size: NA; cdr3_nt: TGTGCCAGCACGGGCGGGAGGGATTTCGAGCAGTACTTC; cdr3_aa: CASTGGRDFEQYF
v_call: TRBV6-1; cdr3_length: 14; j_call: TRBJ1-1; d_call: NA; clone_size: many; cdr3_nt: TGTGCCAGCAGCCCCGGGGTTTTAAACACTGAAGCTTTCTTT; cdr3_aa: CASSPGVLNTEAFF
v_call: TRBV12-3/TRBV12-4; cdr3_length: 14; j_call: TRBJ1-5; d_call: NA; clone_size: few; cdr3_nt: TGTGCCAGCAGTTGGTGGGACAAGAATCAGCCCCAGCATTTT; cdr3_aa: CASSWWDKNQPQHF
v_call: TRBV19; cdr3_length: 15; j_call: TRBJ2-1; d_call: TRBD2; clone_size: many; cdr3_nt: TGTGCCAGTAGTATAGGGACTAGCGGGAGCAATGAGCAGTTCTTC; cdr3_aa: CASSIGTSGSNEQFF
v_call: TRBV12-3/TRBV12-4; cdr3_length: 16; j_call: TRBJ2-1; d_call: NA; clone_size: many; cdr3_nt: TGTGCCAGCAGCTCCCCCCGGGAGACCTCCTACAATGAGCAGTTCTTC; cdr3_aa: CASSSPRETSYNEQFF
v_call: TRBV14; cdr3_length: 14; j_call: TRBJ2-7; d_call: NA; clone_size: few; cdr3_nt: TGTGCCAGCAGCCAGGACAGTGCGACCTACGAGCAGTACTTC; cdr3_aa: CASSQDSATYEQYF
v_call: TRBV10-1; cdr3_length: 13; j_call: TRBJ2-2; d_call: NA; clone_size: NA; cdr3_nt: TGCGCCAGCAGTGCCGTCCCAACCGGGGAGCTGTTTTTT; cdr3_aa: CASSAVPTGELFF
v_call: TRBV7-9; cdr3_length: 14; j_call: TRBJ1-1; d_call: TRBD1; clone_size: many; cdr3_nt: TGTGCCAGCAGCCCCTGGACAGGGAGAACTGAAGCTTTCTTT; cdr3_aa: CASSPWTGRTEAFF
v_call: TRBV15; cdr3_length: 16; j_call: TRBJ2-4; d_call: NA; clone_size: many; cdr3_nt: TGTGCCACCAGCATTACCTGGGGGTTAGCCAAAAACATTCAGTACTTC; cdr3_aa: CATSITWGLAKNIQYF
v_call: TRBV9; cdr3_length: 18; j_call: TRBJ2-1; d_call: TRBD1; clone_size: few; cdr3_nt: TGTGCCAGCAGCGTAGGACTAAGGGGGCAGGGTTCCTACAATGAGCAGTTCTTC; cdr3_aa: CASSVGLRGQGSYNEQFF
v_call: TRBV3-1; cdr3_length: 15; j_call: TRBJ2-5; d_call: TRBD1; clone_size: many; cdr3_nt: TGTGCCAGCAGCCCGGGGGACAGGGATCAAGAGACCCAGTACTTC; cdr3_aa: CASSPGDRDQETQYF
v_call: TRBV29-1; cdr3_length: 16; j_call: TRBJ1-1; d_call: NA; clone_size: many; cdr3_nt: TGCAGCGTTGAGGTGAGGGACATTGGAACGAACACTGAAGCTTTCTTT; cdr3_aa: CSVEVRDIGTNTEAFF
v_call: TRBV3-1; cdr3_length: 12; j_call: TRBJ2-3; d_call: NA; clone_size: few; cdr3_nt: TGTGCCAGCGGTTCCCCCGATGATACGCAGTATTTT; cdr3_aa: CASGSPDDTQYF
v_call: TRBV4-3; cdr3_length: 16; j_call: TRBJ2-1; d_call: TRBD2; clone_size: few; cdr3_nt: TGCGCCAGCAGCCAACACCTAGCGGGAGAGAACAATGAGCAGTTCTTC; cdr3_aa: CASSQHLAGENNEQFF
v_call: TRBV7-2; cdr3_length: 13; j_call: TRBJ1-1; d_call: NA; clone_size: many; cdr3_nt: TGTGCCAGCAGCCTAAGTATGAACACTGAAGCTTTCTTT; cdr3_aa: CASSLSMNTEAFF
v_call: TRBV7-8; cdr3_length: 16; j_call: TRBJ1-1; d_call: TRBD1; clone_size: NA; cdr3_nt: TGTGCCAGCAGATACCAGCCAGGGGGGATGAACACTGAAGCTTTCTTT; cdr3_aa: CASRYQPGGMNTEAFF
v_call: TRBV4-1; cdr3_length: 12; j_call: TRBJ2-7; d_call: TRBD1; clone_size: many; cdr3_nt: TGCGCCAGCAGCCAACAGGGGGCCGAGCAGTACTTC; cdr3_aa: CASSQQGAEQYF
v_call: TRBV9; cdr3_length: 14; j_call: TRBJ2-1; d_call: NA; clone_size: NA; cdr3_nt: TGTGCCAGCAGCGACCCCGGGAGTGGGAATGAGCAGTTCTTC; cdr3_aa: CASSDPGSGNEQFF